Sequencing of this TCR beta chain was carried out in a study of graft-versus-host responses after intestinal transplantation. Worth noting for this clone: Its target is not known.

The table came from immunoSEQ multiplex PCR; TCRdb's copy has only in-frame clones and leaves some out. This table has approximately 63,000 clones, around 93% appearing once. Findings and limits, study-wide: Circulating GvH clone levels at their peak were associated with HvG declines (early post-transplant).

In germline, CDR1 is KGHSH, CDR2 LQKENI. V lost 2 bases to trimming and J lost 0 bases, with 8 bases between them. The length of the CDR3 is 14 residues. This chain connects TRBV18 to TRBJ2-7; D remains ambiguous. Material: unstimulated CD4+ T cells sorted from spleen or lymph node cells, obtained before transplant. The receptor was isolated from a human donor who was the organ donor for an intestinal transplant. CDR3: CASSPDRVSYEQYF. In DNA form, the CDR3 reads TGTGCCAGCTCACCAGATAGGGTCTCCTACGAGCAGTACTTC.